The entry below gives a single T cell receptor beta chain sequence along with its context. These data belong to a study of blood T cell repertoires in COVID-19. Across the whole study: Specimens from acute and convalescent COVID-19 originated in the United States, Italy and Spain. The analysed material was cDNA or gDNA that came from T cells, B-cell-depleted T cells, or PBMCs.

Original processing notes: For nucleated cells, counts were estimated from reference gene primer amplification. The assay was immunoSEQ multiplex PCR, and TCRdb's table has in-frame clones only and misses some. V and J calls and clone size follow that table, whereas D and trimming were derived from the DNA. The sample shows under 250,000 clones, about 82% of them seen only once. This sequence was found in a woman aged 60 to 75 with active or convalescent COVID-19. Input material: peripheral blood.

The CDR3 region is CASSFQGDTEAFF. The CDR3 DNA follows: TGTGCCAGCAGTTTTCAGGGGGACACTGAAGCTTTCTTT. This chain links TRBV12-3 or TRBV12-4 with TRBJ1-1; TRBD1 aligns across 7 bases. The V gene end was trimmed by 3 bases and the J gene end by 3 bases; junction bases not matched to a gene: 1. This CDR3 contains 13 residues.